This T cell receptor (beta chain) emerged from a study of chemoradiotherapy in HPV16-positive cancers. Looked up from germline, CDR1 is MRHNA and CDR2 is SNTAGT. V was clipped by 6 bases and J by 5 bases; unmatched bases: 12. The CDR3 contains 16 residues. Method: immunoSEQ multiplex PCR; TCRdb's copy keeps in-frame clones and lacks some. The sample lists under 15,000 clones; 70% to 90% were seen once. The chain is built from TRBV6-4 and TRBJ2-2; 7 nucleotides align to TRBD2. This specimen was blood, taken from a patient who underwent chemoradiotherapy. The sequence came from a human donor with HPV-associated anogenital cancer. DNA for the CDR3: TGTGCCAGCAGCCCTTTAGTGGGGGGGACGACCGGGGAGCTGTTTTTT. Its protein product is CASSPLVGGTTGELFF.